The rows below give T cell receptor beta chains drawn from one sample of a study of T cell responses to AZD1222 COVID-19 vaccine. The method was immunoSEQ multiplex PCR; TCRdb's version includes in-frame clones alone and lacks a portion of them. The data show around 74,000 clones, with 92% seen just once and approximately 6.5% held by the top ten. Material: peripheral blood, obtained on day 0 of MenACWY control vaccination. The source of these receptors is an adult in good health. Each CDR3 is given with its conserved first and last residue. Each record gives: D gene, J gene, clone size, CDR3 length, V gene, CDR3 protein. The D gene is left open where the match is weak. Clone size is given for some rows only: seen once, a few or many times, or a class if the clone is expanded.

- | TRBJ1-3 | - | 16 | TRBV21-1 | CASSRGRFLGGNTIYF
- | TRBJ1-3 | - | 14 | TRBV7-8 | CASSSTNSGNTIYF
- | TRBJ1-2 | once | 12 | TRBV19 | CASSTEQGGYTF
- | TRBJ2-1 | - | 15 | TRBV5-5 | CASSPDPGAWVEQFF
- | TRBJ2-7 | - | 12 | TRBV6-6 | CASSRPPYEQYF
TRBD1 | TRBJ1-2 | few | 16 | TRBV5-1 | CASSLGPGGEGDGYTF
- | TRBJ2-1 | - | 15 | TRBV27 | CASSSSVTGYNEQFF
- | TRBJ1-6 | - | 14 | TRBV9 | CASSWTDSNSPLHF
TRBD2 | TRBJ2-1 | few | 16 | TRBV9 | CASSPRLAGSYNEQFF
- | TRBJ1-1 | - | 14 | TRBV6-4 | CASSPKAGNTEAFF
TRBD1 | TRBJ2-3 | - | 14 | TRBV7-9 | CASSLGTGADTQYF
TRBD2 | TRBJ2-5 | - | 15 | TRBV7-6 | CASSSLAGELETQYF
- | TRBJ2-5 | - | 15 | TRBV18 | CASSPPAGRKETQYF
- | TRBJ2-1 | - | 12 | TRBV27 | CASSTSYNEQFF
- | TRBJ1-6 | - | 15 | TRBV2 | CASSPFDNRDSPLHF
TRBD2 | TRBJ2-1 | once | 16 | TRBV9 | CASSVRGTSGGHEQFF
- | TRBJ1-2 | - | 12 | TRBV10-3 | CAISGPGSGYTF
- | TRBJ2-5 | - | 13 | TRBV12-3/TRBV12-4 | CASSTGTKETQYF
- | TRBJ2-3 | - | 13 | TRBV27 | CASSTTGGFTQYF
- | TRBJ2-5 | - | 13 | TRBV11-3 | CASSLDDIGTQYF
- | TRBJ2-5 | few | 15 | TRBV18 | CASSPQRTGQETQYF
TRBD2 | TRBJ2-1 | once | 15 | TRBV7-2 | CASSSSGKGINEQFF
- | TRBJ1-6 | - | 13 | TRBV4-3 | CASSHLRDSPLHF
TRBD1 | TRBJ2-5 | - | 16 | TRBV6-7 | CASSPPTRTGQETQYF
- | TRBJ1-1 | - | 14 | TRBV10-3 | CAINPGSWDTEAFF
TRBD1 | TRBJ1-2 | - | 13 | TRBV5-4 | CASSLDRDYGYTF
TRBD2 | TRBJ2-3 | - | 14 | TRBV19 | CASSWTPGGDTQYF
- | TRBJ2-5 | - | 20 | TRBV28 | CASSLPTGMAGPGGQETQYF
- | TRBJ1-1 | - | 14 | TRBV18 | CASSRIRGLTEAFF
- | TRBJ1-5 | once | 15 | TRBV19 | CASSIDMGYNQPQHF
- | TRBJ2-7 | once | 13 | TRBV6-2/TRBV6-3 | CASSPRAGFEQYF
- | TRBJ2-7 | - | 15 | TRBV9 | CASSAGGTAAYEQYF
- | TRBJ1-2 | - | 12 | TRBV25-1 | CASSGGDGGYTF
TRBD2 | TRBJ2-5 | - | 15 | TRBV6-6 | CASRDGGTAVETQYF
- | TRBJ2-7 | - | 14 | TRBV9 | CASSVGLASYEQYF
- | TRBJ2-5 | - | 16 | TRBV5-1 | CASSLLGQGNGETQYF
- | TRBJ1-6 | - | 16 | TRBV19 | CASSISAAGGYSPLHF
- | TRBJ2-3 | - | 18 | TRBV4-3 | CASSQDTGAGGVTDTQYF
TRBD1 | TRBJ2-7 | - | 15 | TRBV30 | CAWSVGGQGTYEQYF
- | TRBJ2-3 | - | 13 | TRBV19 | CASSMEGGDTQYF
- | TRBJ2-7 | - | 13 | TRBV7-2 | CASSLWGPGEQYF
TRBD2 | TRBJ2-7 | once | 15 | TRBV27 | CASSSPGLGVYEQYF
TRBD1 | TRBJ2-3 | - | 15 | TRBV7-6 | CASSPQDRATDTQYF
TRBD1 | TRBJ1-4 | - | 14 | TRBV6-6 | CASTLGTEREKLFF
TRBD2 | TRBJ2-7 | - | 14 | TRBV28 | CASTGLAGIHEQYF